Each of the 8 T cell receptor beta chains below was sequenced from the same sample in a study of cytomegalovirus exposure and HLA in healthy donors. PCR used 60 Vbeta primers and 13 Jbeta primers. Assay used: immunoSEQ multiplex PCR; TCRdb lists only in-frame clones, some missing. The table has some 270,000 clones, around nine tenths seen once. The sample consisted of PBMCs. These receptors all come from a girl aged 2 to 10 in good health and CMV-seronegative.

The chain employs TRBV11-2 and TRBJ1-2, with D maybe TRBD1 (5 bases). Deletions cut 2 bases from V and 4 bases from J, with 8 bases between. The germline V gene has CDR1 SGHAT and CDR2 FQNNGV. The CDR3 contains 13 residues. Here the CDR3 reads CASSLQGLYGYTF. CDR3 DNA sequence: TGTGCCAGCAGCTTACAGGGCCTCTATGGCTACACCTTC.

The V gene is TRBV30, the J gene TRBJ1-4; D not resolved. The length of the CDR3 is 13 residues. Germline V lookup: CDR1 GTSNPN, CDR2 SVGIG (reference sequence). Trimming left V 3 bases short and J 7 bases short, with 12 bases between. CDR3 in amino acids: CAWSPSGVEKLFF. For the CDR3, the DNA is TGTGCCTGGAGCCCCTCCGGGGTTGAAAAACTGTTTTTT.

The chain couples TRBV6-1 to TRBJ1-2; no firm D call. Germline assignment: CDR1 MNHNS and CDR2 SASEGT. The V end lost 3 bases, the J end lost 4 bases, and 18 bases lay between the germline ends. The CDR3 is 16 amino acids. CDR3 sequence reads: CASSEALGAPSYGYTF. The CDR3 DNA follows: TGTGCCAGCAGTGAGGCGTTGGGAGCCCCGAGCTATGGCTACACCTTC.

In this sample, this clone turned up a few times. The V gene is TRBV19, the J gene TRBJ1-5; no clear D gene. Trimming removed 3 bases at V and 6 bases at J, with 9 bases between. The CDR3 is 13 residues long. CDR1 LNHDA and CDR2 SQIVND come from the germline V gene (reference sequence). Written as DNA, the CDR3 is TGTGCCAGTAGTATTCGGGAAGGTCAGCCCCAGCATTTT. It specifies CASSIREGQPQHF.

J is TRBJ1-1 and V is TRBV6-4, with D unclear. V shed 4 bases and J shed 0 bases, with 12 bases lying between them. The CDR3 is 15 residues long. Germline-derived CDR1 and CDR2 are MRHNA and SNTAGT. CDR3 loop: CASSVEGGMNTEAFF. CDR3 sequence (DNA): TGTGCCAGCAGTGTCGAGGGTGGGATGAACACTGAAGCTTTCTTT.

The chain is built from TRBV7-9 and TRBJ1-1, with TRBD1 identical over 7 bases. The CDR3 consists of 16 residues. Trimming cost V 11 bases and J 1 base; bases outside gene matches: 16. The V gene's germline CDR1 is SEHNR and CDR2 FQNEAQ (reference sequence). The CDR3 nucleotides are TGTGCCCGCACATCCGGGACAGTACATTCGAACACTGAAGCTTTCTTT. This encodes CARTSGTVHSNTEAFF.

This chain joins TRBV9 and TRBJ2-1, with D possibly matching TRBD1 (6 bases). CDR3 size: 14 residues. The germline CDR1 and CDR2 sequences are SGDLS and YYNGEE. V lost 2 bases and J 5 bases, leaving 11 bases between the germline ends. The CDR3 DNA is TGTGCCAGCAGCGTTCCGGACAGCAACAATGAGCAGTTCTTC. Encoded protein: CASSVPDSNNEQFF.

The V gene is TRBV28, the J gene TRBJ1-4; tentatively, D is TRBD1 (5 bases). The germline V gene has CDR1 MDHEN and CDR2 SYDVKM. V gave up 5 bases and J gave up 8 bases, with 12 bases separating them. This CDR3 spans 13 amino acids. In nucleotides, the CDR3 is TGTGCCAGCAGTAGGGACTCGACAGAAAAACTGTTTTTT. It encodes CASSRDSTEKLFF.